Sequencing of this T cell receptor (beta chain) was carried out in a study of blood T cells in healthy people across ages. Each sample provided at least 5.5 micrograms of extracted total RNA. PCR was performed a second time for roughly 7 to 11 cycles using a sample-barcoded 5' primer and a J-beta primer mix. In TCRdb, the 5' RACE reads were re-called with MiXCR into one record per CDR3 protein. The data contain some 930,000 distinct CDR3 sequences, just under 30% of them singletons. CDR3 size: 13 residues. Germline CDR1 reads MNHEY; CDR2 reads SMNVEV (reference sequence). V shed 5 bases and J shed 2 bases, with 9 bases lying between them. As concerns this clonotype: The CDR3 ends on some other residue instead of the conserved phenylalanine or tryptophan, so this is likely a read error.

These same data were also listed under a study on T cells of mothers and their children.

The gene calls are TRBV27 and TRBJ2-5; possible D gene TRBD1, 5 bases. This receptor was identified in a woman aged 40 to 50 in good health. Sequenced input: blood. The CDR3 DNA reads as TGTGCCAGCAGTATTCAGGGACAAGAGACCCAGTACGTC. Amino acid sequence: CASSIQGQETQYV.